The source of this T cell receptor (beta chain) is a study of CD8 T cells in ankylosing spondylitis. Study-level results: One TCR beta motif, made up of about 8 highly homologous variants, appeared characteristic of ankylosing spondylitis blood.

One entry per CDR3 protein, called by TCRdb with MiXCR from the 5' RACE reads. The data contain some 90,000 distinct CDR3 sequences, roughly 30% of them seen just once; the ten biggest clones take up roughly three fifths. This clonotype was recorded a few times. Its antigen remains unidentified. The germline V gene has CDR1 SQVTM and CDR2 ANQGSEA. The length of the CDR3 is 12 residues. Between the trimmed V and J ends, which lost 6 bases and 3 bases, there was a span of 12 bases. This chain uses TRBV29-1 with TRBJ2-7; tentatively, D is TRBD2 (5 bases). Sequenced material: blood, either unsorted or a sorted T cell fraction (not recorded which). The TCR originated in a male donor with ankylosing spondylitis or in good health (not recorded which). CDR3 nucleotide sequence: TGCAGCGTGAGGGCGGCGGGCTACGAGCAGTACTTC. Encoded protein: CSVRAAGYEQYF.